Shown below are 29 T cell receptor beta chains from a single sample sequenced in a study of CD8+ T cells in alopecia areata. Extracted RNA was reverse transcribed, and the resulting cDNA served as sequencing template. Repertoires were generated with immunoSEQ multiplex PCR, while TCRdb's copy carries only in-frame clones and drops some. Among 100,000 to 150,000 clones listed, over 60% were seen once. The sequenced sample was CD4+ T cells sorted from blood. These receptors were taken from a human donor in good health.

This clone was recorded a few times. The chain carries TRBV5-1 and TRBJ1-4; D is undetermined. V shed 6 bases and J shed 0 bases, with 15 bases lying between them. The germline gives CDR1 SGHRS, CDR2 YFSETQ. The length of the CDR3 is 16 residues. This chain's CDR3 is CASTNDGPATNEKLFF. CDR3 nucleotides: TGCGCCAGCACTAATGACGGCCCCGCAACTAATGAAAAACTGTTTTTT.

The chain carries TRBV29-1 and TRBJ1-5, with D unclear. Trimming pared 4 bases from V and 9 bases from J, leaving 13 bases between. Germline V gene data show CDR1 as SQVTM and CDR2 as ANQGSEA. The CDR3 length is 12 residues. CDR3 sequence reads: CSVASGESPQHF. CDR3 nucleotides: TGCAGCGTTGCCAGCGGTGAATCGCCCCAGCATTTT.

This chain joins TRBV27 and TRBJ2-6; D call uncertain. Germline CDR1 and CDR2: MNHEY and SMNVEV (reference sequence). V was trimmed by 8 bases and J by 0 bases, leaving 11 bases between them. The CDR3 sequence is 15 residues long. CDR3 sequence reads: CASLDVSSGANVLTF. The CDR3 DNA sequence: TGTGCCAGCCTTGATGTGAGCTCTGGGGCCAACGTCCTGACTTTC.

The chain links TRBV30 to TRBJ1-5; D gene ambiguous. The V gene lost 0 bases and the J gene lost 3 bases, with 6 bases spanning the gap. The CDR3 has 13 amino acids. CDR1 and CDR2 (germline): GTSNPN, SVGIG (reference sequence). CDR3 DNA sequence: TGTGCCTGGAGTGTTACTCACAATCAGCCCCAGCATTTT. The encoded protein is CAWSVTHNQPQHF.

The gene calls are TRBV18 and TRBJ1-6; no clear D. The CDR3 runs 15 residues. V was shortened by 3 bases and J by 7 bases, with 13 bases between the two germline ends. The V gene's germline CDR1 is KGHSH and CDR2 LQKENI. CDR3 amino acids: CASSPNRPPNSPLHF. CDR3 nucleotides: TGTGCCAGCTCACCGAACCGACCTCCAAATTCACCCCTCCACTTT.

The sample holds a few counts of this clone. The V call is TRBV5-4, the J call TRBJ2-1, with a possible D match to TRBD2 (6 bases). V gave up 4 bases and J gave up 3 bases, with 14 bases separating them. The CDR3 has 15 amino acids. In germline, CDR1 is SGHNT, CDR2 YYREEE (reference sequence). The CDR3 loop is CASSQDRGVYNEQFF. The CDR3, as DNA: TGTGCCAGCAGCCAAGATCGCGGGGTCTACAATGAGCAGTTCTTC. Drawing the rest from reference TRBV5-4 and TRBJ2-1, the complete variable domain is ETGVTQSPTHLIKTRGQQVTLRCSSQSGHNTVSWYQQALGQGPQFIFQYYREEENGRGNFPPRFSGLQFPNYSSELNVNALELDDSALYLCASSQDRGVYNEQFFGPGTRLTVL.

The V and J genes are TRBV9 and TRBJ2-1, with D possibly matching TRBD1 (5 bases). Trimming removed 3 bases from V and 10 bases from J, with 14 bases in between. The CDR3 consists of 13 residues. Germline V gene sequence: CDR1 SGDLS, CDR2 YYNGEE. CDR3 protein: CASSEHTGSEQFF. The CDR3 DNA reads TGTGCCAGCAGCGAACATACAGGAAGCGAGCAGTTCTTC.

This rearrangement joins TRBV6-5 to TRBJ2-7, with D uncertain. Germline V gene sequence: CDR1 MNHEY, CDR2 SVGAGI. The CDR3 sequence is 13 residues long. V lost 5 bases, J lost 3 bases, and 11 bases lay in between. The CDR3 nucleotides read TGTGCCAGCAGTGAGTGGCAGTACTACGAGCAGTACTTC. It encodes CASSEWQYYEQYF.

The chain combines TRBV27 with TRBJ1-5; a possible D gene is TRBD1 (5 bases). The CDR3 loop spans 13 amino acids. The germline V and J ends were trimmed by 2 bases and 4 bases, with 6 bases remaining between them. CDR1 and CDR2 from the germline V gene are MNHEY and SMNVEV (reference sequence). This CDR3 reads CASSLRGNQPQHF. CDR3 coding DNA: TGTGCCAGCAGTTTAAGGGGAAATCAGCCCCAGCATTTT.

This clone was seen once. V gene TRBV2 combines with J gene TRBJ2-1; D unresolved. This CDR3 region has 15 residues. Germline CDR1 and CDR2: SNHLY and FYNNEI. Trimming removed 5 bases from V and 4 bases from J, with 15 bases in between. The CDR3 reads CASSPSPDLYNEQFF. Written as DNA, the CDR3 is TGTGCCAGCAGTCCATCACCCGACTTGTACAATGAGCAGTTCTTC.

This chain connects TRBV5-1 to TRBJ2-5; D is possibly TRBD2 (7 bases). The germline gives CDR1 SGHRS, CDR2 YFSETQ. This CDR3 comprises 13 residues. V was clipped by 6 bases and J by 4 bases, with 13 bases between them. Here the CDR3 reads CASNPGGTETQYF. In nucleotides, the CDR3 is TGCGCCAGCAATCCGGGGGGCACAGAGACCCAGTACTTC.

CDR3 bases: TGTGCCAGCAGTTACATAGCGGGGGGCCTCAATGAGCAGTTCTTC. It codes for CASSYIAGGLNEQFF. The chain joins TRBV28 to TRBJ2-1; TRBD2 matches 10 bases. The trim removed 4 bases at V and 6 bases at J, leaving 6 bases unmatched. In germline, CDR1 is MDHEN, CDR2 SYDVKM. The CDR3 is 15 residues long.

Comment on this clone: Other DNA variants within this sample encode the same CDR3. The rearrangement uses TRBV29-1 and TRBJ1-1; TRBD1 matches at 7 bases. The length of the CDR3 is 10 residues. Per germline, CDR1 SQVTM and CDR2 ANQGSEA. The ends lost 6 bases at V and 7 bases at J; junction bases unmatched: 2. CDR3 residues: CSVRDSEAFF. The CDR3 region has the DNA TGCAGCGTCAGGGACAGTGAAGCTTTCTTT.

V gene TRBV30 combines with J gene TRBJ1-6; TRBD1 aligns across 9 bases. V was clipped by 5 bases and J by 10 bases; unmatched bases: 9. Germline CDR1 is GTSNPN and CDR2 is SVGIG (reference sequence). CDR3 length: 14 amino acids. The CDR3 sequence: CAWVRQGVRSPLHF. CDR3 DNA sequence: TGTGCCTGGGTCAGACAGGGGGTTAGGTCACCCCTCCACTTT.

The chain uses TRBV12-5 and TRBJ2-7; D call uncertain. Germline V CDR1 and CDR2: LGHNT, FRNRAP. Trimming shortened V by 1 base and J by 2 bases, and 0 bases separated the two germline ends. This CDR3 is 11 amino acids long. CDR3 residues: CASGLAYEQYF. Written as DNA, the CDR3 is TGTGCTAGTGGTTTGGCCTACGAGCAGTACTTC.

The V gene is TRBV30, the J gene TRBJ1-4; the D is unclear. This CDR3 has 14 amino acids. Trimming cost V 3 bases and J 0 bases, with 8 bases left between them. Germline V gene data show CDR1 as GTSNPN and CDR2 as SVGIG (reference sequence). CDR3 in DNA: TGTGCCTGGAGCCTCTCCTCAACTAATGAAAAACTGTTTTTT. This codes for CAWSLSSTNEKLFF. The entire variable domain, with the rest obtained from reference TRBV30 and TRBJ1-4, is as follows: SQTIHQWPATLVQPVGSPLSLECTVEGTSNPNLYWYRQAAGRGLQLLFYSVGIGQISSEVPQNLSASRPQDRQFILSSKKLLLSDSGFYLCAWSLSSTNEKLFFGSGTQLSVL.

V is TRBV29-1 and J is TRBJ1-2; D gene ambiguous. The CDR3 is 13 residues long. Looked up from germline, CDR1 is SQVTM and CDR2 is ANQGSEA. V lost 1 base and J 7 bases, leaving 13 bases between the germline ends. The DNA for the CDR3 is TGCAGCGTTGAAGCTGGGAAAATCCGTGGCTACACCTTC. Its protein is CSVEAGKIRGYTF.

This clone has at least ten counts. The sample has other DNA sequences that encode this CDR3 too. The rearrangement links TRBV7-9 to TRBJ2-7; TRBD2 might be the D (5 bases). The CDR3 has 13 amino acids. V was cut by 5 bases and J by 7 bases, with 15 bases left in between. The germline gives CDR1 SEHNR, CDR2 FQNEAQ (reference sequence). CDR3 nucleotides: TGTGCCAGCAGCCCCTCGAGAGGGCATGAGCAGTACTTC. This translates into CASSPSRGHEQYF.

This clone has just a few counts. CDR3: CASSQDDRGYQPQHF. CDR3 DNA: TGCGCCAGCAGCCAAGACGACAGGGGGTATCAGCCCCAGCATTTT. V and J are TRBV4-1 and TRBJ1-5, with 9 bases identical to TRBD1. This CDR3 comprises 15 residues. V was pared by 0 bases and J by 5 bases, with 2 bases of the junction left unmatched. Germline CDR1 reads MGHRA; CDR2 reads YSYEKL.

This clone showed up just a few times. This sequence joins TRBV4-1 and TRBJ2-2; TRBD2 agrees at 9 bases. This CDR3 comprises 15 residues. CDR1 is MGHRA and CDR2 is YSYEKL in the germline V gene. V dropped 4 bases and J dropped 7; count of bases not matched to a gene: 7. CDR3 in DNA: TGCGCCAGCAGCCTCCAGGGACTAGCTGGCGGGGAGCTGTTTTTT. Translated: CASSLQGLAGGELFF.

The chain is built from TRBV29-1 and TRBJ1-2; D not resolved. Germline loops: CDR1 SQVTM, CDR2 ANQGSEA. The ends were cut back, 0 bases at V and 0 bases at J, with 5 bases in the middle. This CDR3 contains 13 residues. The DNA for the CDR3 is TGCAGCGTTGAAGAAACAGCTAACTATGGCTACACCTTC. Translated: CSVEETANYGYTF.

CDR3 amino acids: CASSQSGQGGNEQFF. CDR3 DNA: TGCGCCAGCAGCCAATCGGGACAGGGGGGGAATGAGCAGTTCTTC. The rearrangement joins TRBV4-1 to TRBJ2-1, with TRBD1 identical over 11 bases. This CDR3 is built from 15 residues. V was pared by 2 bases and J by 7 bases, with 4 bases of the junction left unmatched. Per the germline V gene, CDR1 is MGHRA and CDR2 is YSYEKL.

The rearrangement links TRBV7-9 to TRBJ2-2, with unresolved D. Germline-derived CDR1 and CDR2 are SEHNR and FQNEAQ (reference sequence). The CDR3 runs 13 residues. Deletions cut 1 base from V and 4 bases from J, with 4 bases between. The CDR3, as DNA: TGTGCCAGCAGCTTAGACCTCACCGGGGAGCTGTTTTTT. It is translated as CASSLDLTGELFF.

Remarks on this clone: One end of the junction fails to match germline, which may point to a read error. This chain joins TRBV13 and TRBJ2-5; no clear D. This CDR3 has 14 residues. The V gene's germline CDR1 is PRHDT and CDR2 FYEKMQ (reference sequence). The CDR3 coding sequence is TGTGCCAGCAGCCTAGGACGGTTCCAAGAGACCCAGTACTTC. It codes for CASSLGRFQETQYF. The full variable domain, with the rest looked up from reference TRBV13 and TRBJ2-5, is AAGVIQSPRHLIKEKRETATLKCYPIPRHDTVYWYQQGPGQDPQFLISFYEKMQSDKGSIPDRFSAQQFSDYHSELNMSSLELGDSALYFCASSLGRFQETQYFGPGTRLLVL.

As for this clone: Additional DNA sequences in this sample encode the identical CDR3. The chain employs TRBV30 and TRBJ1-6, with D uncertain. The CDR3 is 12 amino acids. Trimming removed 5 bases at V and 6 bases at J, with 8 bases between. CDR1 is GTSNPN and CDR2 is SVGIG in the germline V gene (reference sequence). The CDR3 DNA sequence: TGTGCCTGGGGACGGTCTAATTCACCCCTCCACTTT. Its protein product is CAWGRSNSPLHF.

This clone was detected only once. The gene calls are TRBV6-5 and TRBJ2-1, with D possibly being TRBD2 (6 bases). CDR1 and CDR2 (germline): MNHEY, SVGAGI. The CDR3 has 14 residues. V gave up 11 bases and J gave up 5 bases, with 19 bases separating them. CDR3 sequence reads: CAVRAGTSNNEQFF. The CDR3 nucleotides are TGTGCCGTCAGAGCCGGGACTTCGAACAATGAGCAGTTCTTC.

The V gene is TRBV29-1, the J gene TRBJ1-2; perhaps TRBD1 as D (6 bases). The germline V and J ends were trimmed by 6 bases and 8 bases, with 13 bases remaining between them. From germline, CDR1 is SQVTM and CDR2 ANQGSEA. CDR3 length: 11 residues. The CDR3 sequence: CSVVTGRGYTF. CDR3 nucleotides: TGCAGCGTAGTCACAGGGCGAGGCTACACCTTC.

This chain uses TRBV23-1 with TRBJ1-5, with D hard to call. TRBV23-1 carries the ORF label, with uncertain function. Between the trimmed V and J ends, which lost 4 bases and 2 bases, there was a span of 6 bases. The CDR3 is 13 amino acids. CDR3 in DNA: TGCGCCAGCAGTCCAGCCGGCAATCAGCCCCAGCATTTT. Its protein is CASSPAGNQPQHF.

The chain uses TRBV10-2 and TRBJ2-6, with D unresolved. Germline lookup yields CDR1 WSHSY and CDR2 SAAADI. CDR3 length: 15 amino acids. Trimming removed 2 bases from V and 1 base from J, with 6 bases in between. CDR3 DNA sequence: TGCGCCAGCAGTGAGCCGGAGTCTGGGGCCAACGTCCTGACTTTC. Protein: CASSEPESGANVLTF.